Each of the 9 T cell receptor beta chains below was sequenced from the same sample in a study of identical twins. TCRdb re-analysed the 5' RACE reads in MiXCR, keeping a single row per CDR3 protein. The repertoire holds about 260,000 distinct CDR3 sequences, roughly 7% seen once, with roughly 3.6% in the top ten. The data also belong to a second study, concerning yellow fever vaccine responses in identical twins.

Source material: memory (CD45RO+) T cells sorted from blood. These receptors came from a woman aged 18-29 years in good health.

The table lists this clonotype with many counts. The chain couples TRBV5-1 to TRBJ2-1; D uncertain. This CDR3 comprises 13 residues. V lost 6 bases and J 12 bases, leaving 19 bases between the germline ends. Germline V lookup: CDR1 SGHRS, CDR2 YFSETQ. The CDR3, as DNA: TGCGCCAGCACTCCGGTCAACCACTTCAGGCAGTTCTTC. Protein sequence: CASTPVNHFRQFF.

The sample holds many counts of this clonotype. The gene calls are TRBV5-1 and TRBJ2-1; weak D call: TRBD2 (5 bases). The CDR3 has 15 amino acids. Trimming removed 4 bases from V and 6 bases from J, with 17 bases in between. The germline CDR1 and CDR2 sequences are SGHRS and YFSETQ. CDR3 protein: CASSQDSPRTNEQFF. CDR3 DNA sequence: TGCGCCAGCAGCCAGGACTCACCGCGGACCAATGAGCAGTTCTTC.

The rearrangement joins TRBV6-1 to TRBJ2-3, with D possibly matching TRBD2 (6 bases). This CDR3 contains 16 residues. V lost 6 bases and J 2 bases, leaving 18 bases between the germline ends. The germline V gene encodes CDR1 MNHNS and CDR2 SASEGT. CDR3: CASRSLEGPPTDTQYF. The CDR3 bases are TGTGCCAGCAGATCCCTGGAGGGGCCGCCCACAGATACGCAGTATTTT.

In its sample, this clonotype was seen a few times. This chain links TRBV6-1 with TRBJ2-2; possibly TRBD2 for D (7 bases). This CDR3 comprises 15 residues. Looked up from germline, CDR1 is MNHNS and CDR2 is SASEGT. Trimming removed 3 bases at V and 5 bases at J, with 13 bases between. For the CDR3, the DNA is TGTGCCAGCAGTGAGGAGGGGGGGAAAACCGGGGAGCTGTTTTTT. Amino acids: CASSEEGGKTGELFF.

This clonotype has a count of ten or more. The CDR3 protein is CSARDRDTQYF. The CDR3 DNA is TGCAGTGCTAGAGATCGGGATACGCAGTATTTT. J is TRBJ2-3 and V is TRBV20-1; D is undetermined. The germline V gene encodes CDR1 DFQATT and CDR2 SNEGSKA (reference sequence). The CDR3 sequence is 11 residues long. V lost 0 bases, J lost 6 bases, and 4 bases lay in between.

The J gene is TRBJ2-1, the V gene TRBV20-1; D remains ambiguous. V lost 2 bases and J 4 bases, leaving 9 bases between the germline ends. Germline V gives CDR1 DFQATT, CDR2 SNEGSKA (reference sequence). This CDR3 has 13 residues. CDR3 sequence reads: CSARREIYNEQFF. The DNA of the CDR3 is TGCAGTGCTAGAAGAGAAATTTACAATGAGCAGTTCTTC.

This clonotype appeared many times. The chain recombines TRBV20-1 with TRBJ2-1; 7 bases align to TRBD2. Germline V lookup: CDR1 DFQATT, CDR2 SNEGSKA (reference sequence). This CDR3 contains 16 residues. Trimming took 0 bases from V and 0 from J; bases not matched to a gene: 5. CDR3 nucleotides: TGCAGTGCTAGAGATTTTCCGGGGGGCTCCTACAATGAGCAGTTCTTC. Protein sequence: CSARDFPGGSYNEQFF.

This clonotype showed up just a few times. The CDR3 is CATSDLREGTGELFF. In nucleotides, the CDR3 is TGTGCCACCAGTGATTTGCGGGAGGGAACCGGGGAGCTGTTTTTT. This chain links TRBV24-1 with TRBJ2-2; 8 bases match TRBD2. The CDR3 length is 15 residues. Germline V gene lookup returns CDR1 KGHDR and CDR2 SFDVKD. With V trimmed by 0 bases and J by 5 bases, 1 base remained unmatched.

In its sample, this clonotype was seen a few times. The chain joins TRBV12-3 or TRBV12-4 to TRBJ1-3; 7 positions agree with TRBD1. This CDR3 has 14 amino acids. V was pared by 3 bases and J by 5 bases, with 4 bases of the junction left unmatched. Here the CDR3 DNA reads TGTGCCAGCAGTTTCTCAGGGGGGCGAAACACCATATATTTT. It translates to CASSFSGGRNTIYF.